The 18 T cell receptor beta chains in this list originate from one sample, sequenced in a study of blood T cell repertoires in COVID-19. Only in-frame clones appear in the TCRdb table, and some are missing; sequencing was by immunoSEQ multiplex PCR. The sample carries about 170,000 clones, approximately 80% recorded once. The sequenced sample consisted of peripheral blood. The source is a woman older than 75 with acute or convalescent COVID-19.

The genes are TRBV7-8 and TRBJ1-5; D ambiguous. This CDR3 has 14 amino acids. Trimming removed 0 bases from V and 6 bases from J, with 9 bases in between. Germline assignment: CDR1 SGHVS and CDR2 FQNEAQ. The CDR3 is CASSLASGFQPQHF. In DNA, the CDR3 is TGTGCCAGCAGCTTAGCGTCGGGGTTTCAGCCCCAGCATTTT.

The chain's CDR3 is CASSTGDRRETQYF. The DNA of the CDR3 is TGTGCCAGCAGCACTGGGGACAGGAGAGAGACCCAGTACTTC. The chain has TRBV7-9 and TRBJ2-5; 8 nucleotides align to TRBD1. Germline V lookup: CDR1 SEHNR, CDR2 FQNEAQ (reference sequence). The V segment lost 5 bases and the J segment 4 bases; nucleotides outside the gene matches: 6. The CDR3 loop spans 14 amino acids.

This chain joins TRBV12-3 or TRBV12-4 and TRBJ1-1; D possibly corresponds to TRBD1 (5 bases). With 5 bases removed from V and 8 bases from J, the gap between germline ends came to 15 bases. The CDR3 covers 13 residues. The DNA for the CDR3 is TGTGCCAGCAGTCGCGACAGAGACATAGAAGCTTTCTTT. Translated, it gives CASSRDRDIEAFF.

The V call is TRBV27, the J call TRBJ1-1; 10 bases fit TRBD1. This CDR3 is built from 15 residues. CDR1 and CDR2 (germline): MNHEY, SMNVEV (reference sequence). V lost 0 bases to trimming and J lost 4 bases; unmatched junction nucleotides: 2. CDR3 sequence (DNA): TGTGCCAGCAGTTTATCCGGACAGGGGGGCACTGAAGCTTTCTTT. The encoded protein is CASSLSGQGGTEAFF.

The gene calls are TRBV2 and TRBJ2-3, with 9 bases aligning to TRBD2. Germline V gives CDR1 SNHLY, CDR2 FYNNEI. V trimming: 6 bases; J trimming: 0 bases; junction bases outside the gene matches: 4. This CDR3 is built from 15 residues. The CDR3 region is CASSRLAASTDTQYF. CDR3 nucleotide sequence: TGTGCCAGCAGCCGACTAGCGGCAAGCACAGATACGCAGTATTTT.

The rearrangement uses TRBV11-2 and TRBJ1-1; 9 bases are a match to TRBD1. This CDR3 is built from 13 residues. The V segment lost 8 bases and the J segment 8 bases; nucleotides outside the gene matches: 9. CDR1 is SGHAT and CDR2 is FQNNGV in the germline V gene. Here the CDR3 reads CASRPGQGIEAFF. The CDR3 region has the DNA TGTGCCAGCCGGCCGGGACAGGGAATCGAAGCTTTCTTT.

The rearrangement joins TRBV6-2 or TRBV6-3 to TRBJ2-3; 12 nucleotides match TRBD2. J gave up 4 bases and V 6 bases, and 11 bases lay outside the gene matches. The CDR3 is made up of 17 amino acids. CDR1 and CDR2 from the germline V gene are MNHEY and SVGEGT. CDR3 DNA sequence: TGTGCCAGCAGCCGTCCGACTAGCGGGAGAGGGGCAGATACGCAGTATTTT. Translated, it gives CASSRPTSGRGADTQYF.

This clone was observed a few times. V usage is TRBV6-2 or TRBV6-3 and J usage is TRBJ1-1, with 8 bases fitting TRBD1. The CDR3 contains 16 residues. Germline CDR1 is MNHEY and CDR2 is SVGEGT. J lost 4 bases, V lost 2 bases, and 9 bases had no gene match. The CDR3 loop is CASSYVTGEVGTEAFF. The CDR3 DNA follows: TGTGCCAGCAGTTACGTGACAGGGGAAGTGGGCACTGAAGCTTTCTTT.

The J gene is TRBJ1-2, the V gene TRBV7-2; D gene unclear. The ends were cut back, 2 bases at V and 7 bases at J, with 11 bases in the middle. This CDR3 is 13 amino acids long. Germline V gene lookup returns CDR1 SGHTA and CDR2 FQGNSA. Written as DNA, the CDR3 is TGTGCCAGCAGCTTATCTGTTCAGGCTGGCTACACCTTC. Protein: CASSLSVQAGYTF.

This sequence joins TRBV5-1 and TRBJ2-1; TRBD2 matches 10 bases. CDR3 length equals 18 residues. Trimming removed 2 bases from V and 0 bases from J; junction bases left unmatched: 8. The germline V gene encodes CDR1 SGHRS and CDR2 YFSETQ. CDR3 region: CASSFGSGRPSSYNEQFF. In nucleotides, the CDR3 is TGCGCCAGCAGCTTCGGTAGCGGGAGGCCCAGCTCCTACAATGAGCAGTTCTTC.

V and J are TRBV4-1 and TRBJ1-5; the match to TRBD1 covers 8 bases. The CDR3 has 15 residues. CDR1 is MGHRA and CDR2 is YSYEKL in the germline V gene. V gave up 4 bases and J gave up 5 bases; unmatched junction bases: 7. Written as DNA, the CDR3 is TGCGCCAGCAGCCGAGGACAGGGAGGCGATCAGCCCCAGCATTTT. Translation: CASSRGQGGDQPQHF.

V and J are TRBV5-1 and TRBJ1-2, with TRBD1 matching over 9 bases. This CDR3 is built from 13 residues. J was trimmed by 6 bases and V by 4 bases; bases with no gene match: 4. Germline loops: CDR1 SGHRS, CDR2 YFSETQ. This CDR3 reads CASSTQGADGYTF. DNA of the CDR3: TGCGCCAGCAGCACACAGGGGGCGGATGGCTACACCTTC.

This chain joins TRBV30 and TRBJ1-2; D remains unclear. Germline V gives CDR1 GTSNPN, CDR2 SVGIG (reference sequence). The length of the CDR3 is 12 residues. Between the trimmed V and J ends, which lost 4 bases and 4 bases, there was a span of 10 bases. The CDR3: CAWTHGAYGYTF. CDR3 sequence (DNA): TGTGCCTGGACCCACGGAGCCTATGGCTACACCTTC.

This chain uses TRBV7-9 with TRBJ2-2; D possibly corresponds to TRBD1 (7 bases). The germline CDR1 and CDR2 sequences are SEHNR and FQNEAQ (reference sequence). Trimming took off 3 bases at V and 5 bases at J, with 13 bases between the two ends. CDR3 length equals 15 residues. The CDR3 sequence is CASSFTAGQTGELFF. The CDR3 nucleotides read TGTGCCAGCAGCTTTACTGCGGGACAGACCGGGGAGCTGTTTTTT.

V usage is TRBV7-9 and J usage is TRBJ2-1; D not resolved. CDR1 and CDR2 (germline): SEHNR, FQNEAQ (reference sequence). The CDR3 totals 15 residues. The germline V and J ends were trimmed by 2 bases and 6 bases, with 14 bases remaining between them. CDR3 nucleotide sequence: TGTGCCAGCAGCTTAAATAGCCTTCCGGGCAATGAGCAGTTCTTC. This codes for CASSLNSLPGNEQFF.

This clone was counted between two and nine times. This sequence joins TRBV27 and TRBJ2-1; unclear D gene. Trimming took off 6 bases at V and 0 bases at J, with 6 bases between the two ends. CDR1 is MNHEY and CDR2 is SMNVEV in the germline V gene (reference sequence). CDR3 length: 13 amino acids. The CDR3 here is CASRSNSYNEQFF. The CDR3, as DNA: TGTGCCAGCAGGTCTAACTCCTACAATGAGCAGTTCTTC.

This clone was detected only a few times. This chain connects TRBV29-1 to TRBJ2-5, with TRBD2 as a possible D gene (5 bases). Germline CDR1 SQVTM, CDR2 ANQGSEA. The length of the CDR3 is 12 residues. Trimming removed 2 bases from V and 5 bases from J, with 9 bases in between. The CDR3 sequence: CSVETRLETQYF. The CDR3 DNA sequence: TGCAGCGTTGAAACTAGATTGGAGACCCAGTACTTC.

The table lists this clone with a count of one. This chain joins TRBV7-9 and TRBJ1-2; 8 nucleotides align to TRBD1. The CDR3 totals 14 residues. The V gene end was trimmed by 5 bases and the J gene end by 4 bases; junction bases not matched to a gene: 6. CDR1 is SEHNR, CDR2 FQNEAQ, per germline (reference sequence). CDR3 DNA: TGTGCCAGCAGCCCGGGACAGGCCGTCTATGGCTACACCTTC. As protein: CASSPGQAVYGYTF.